Listed below are T cell receptor beta chains from one sample, sequenced in a study of T-cell reconstitution after alpha-beta-depleted transplantation in children. One entry per CDR3 protein, called by TCRdb with MiXCR from the PCR reads. Of about 400,000 distinct CDR3 sequences in the sample, 13% were seen once. Here the sequenced sample was PBMCs, taken from the stem cell graft. The origin of the receptors is a human donor who donated a stem cell graft to a child with Fanconi anemia. Each CDR3 is given without its conserved first and last residue.

v_gene: TRBV7-9; j_gene: TRBJ2-7; len: 12; CDR3aa: ASSLAGRPYEQY
v_gene: TRBV5-1; j_gene: TRBJ2-3; len: 10; CDR3aa: ASSPEKGTQY
v_gene: TRBV18; j_gene: TRBJ2-5; len: 13; CDR3aa: ASSLLGGGQETQY
v_gene: TRBV13; j_gene: TRBJ2-3; len: 13; CDR3aa: ASSPGLTSTDTQY
v_gene: TRBV29-1; j_gene: TRBJ2-2; len: 12; CDR3aa: SAKEVGGGGELF
v_gene: TRBV12-3/TRBV12-4; j_gene: TRBJ2-7; len: 13; CDR3aa: ASSLGAGPPYEQY
v_gene: TRBV7-9; j_gene: TRBJ2-3; len: 11; CDR3aa: ASSSRGLAGQY
v_gene: TRBV6-6; j_gene: TRBJ2-7; len: 10; CDR3aa: ASSHGQFIEN
v_gene: TRBV5-1; j_gene: TRBJ2-5; len: 10; CDR3aa: ASSQSQETQY
v_gene: TRBV29-1; j_gene: TRBJ2-3; len: 11; CDR3aa: SVSQGGTDTQY
v_gene: TRBV27; j_gene: TRBJ2-7; len: 13; CDR3aa: ASSVLQGPHYEQY
v_gene: TRBV4-3; j_gene: TRBJ2-5; len: 15; CDR3aa: ASSQFGTGGNQETQY
v_gene: TRBV12-3/TRBV12-4; j_gene: TRBJ1-2; len: 13; CDR3aa: ASSLGSANNYGYT
v_gene: TRBV3-1; j_gene: TRBJ1-1; len: 11; CDR3aa: ASSPWGQDEAF
v_gene: TRBV5-1; j_gene: TRBJ2-1; len: 14; CDR3aa: ASSLEAGRGYNEQF
v_gene: TRBV30; j_gene: TRBJ1-5; len: 11; CDR3aa: AWNLGSNQPQH
v_gene: TRBV11-1; j_gene: TRBJ2-3; len: 13; CDR3aa: ASSPGTRPTDTQY
v_gene: TRBV5-1; j_gene: TRBJ2-5; len: 14; CDR3aa: ASSPGLAANQETQY
v_gene: TRBV5-1; j_gene: TRBJ2-3; len: 13; CDR3aa: ASSSTDRFTDTQY
v_gene: TRBV27; j_gene: TRBJ2-2; len: 13; CDR3aa: ASSDRQGAAGELF
v_gene: TRBV29-1; j_gene: TRBJ2-3; len: 9; CDR3aa: SSDWLDTQY
v_gene: TRBV5-5; j_gene: TRBJ1-5; len: 11; CDR3aa: ASSLEWGRPQH
v_gene: TRBV5-1; j_gene: TRBJ1-1; len: 13; CDR3aa: ASSFGTGSNTEAF
v_gene: TRBV4-3; j_gene: TRBJ1-3; len: 11; CDR3aa: ASGDPAGNTIY
v_gene: TRBV7-2; j_gene: TRBJ2-7; len: 12; CDR3aa: ASVQRGGAYEQY
v_gene: TRBV29-1; j_gene: TRBJ2-5; len: 11; CDR3aa: SGTTAYQETQY
v_gene: TRBV6-5; j_gene: TRBJ1-1; len: 14; CDR3aa: ASSYSGGQKNTEAF
v_gene: TRBV20-1; j_gene: TRBJ2-2; len: 13; CDR3aa: SAKPGGLGTGELF
v_gene: TRBV18; j_gene: TRBJ1-2; len: 12; CDR3aa: ASSIDRVSYGYT
v_gene: TRBV11-2; j_gene: TRBJ2-2; len: 11; CDR3aa: ASSLGRTGELF
v_gene: TRBV20-1; j_gene: TRBJ2-1; len: 13; CDR3aa: SARDSRRGVSEQF
v_gene: TRBV4-3; j_gene: TRBJ1-1; len: 13; CDR3aa: ASSQDSGGNTEAF
v_gene: TRBV25-1; j_gene: TRBJ2-2; len: 14; CDR3aa: ASSEDAGGWTGELF
v_gene: TRBV18; j_gene: TRBJ1-2; len: 10; CDR3aa: ASSPDGGGYT
v_gene: TRBV5-1; j_gene: TRBJ2-3; len: 13; CDR3aa: ASSSSGGSLDTQY
v_gene: TRBV3-1; j_gene: TRBJ2-1; len: 11; CDR3aa: ASSRRGENEQF
v_gene: TRBV20-1; j_gene: TRBJ1-6; len: 12; CDR3aa: SARDTWGNSPLH
v_gene: TRBV7-3; j_gene: TRBJ2-2; len: 12; CDR3aa: ASTPGANTGELF
v_gene: TRBV29-1; j_gene: TRBJ2-7; len: 9; CDR3aa: SVEGTIGQY
v_gene: TRBV2; j_gene: TRBJ2-2; len: 12; CDR3aa: ASSRTVNTGELF
v_gene: TRBV7-9; j_gene: TRBJ1-1; len: 10; CDR3aa: ASRPTGGEAF
v_gene: TRBV7-9; j_gene: TRBJ2-7; len: 11; CDR3aa: ASSPKSRYEQY